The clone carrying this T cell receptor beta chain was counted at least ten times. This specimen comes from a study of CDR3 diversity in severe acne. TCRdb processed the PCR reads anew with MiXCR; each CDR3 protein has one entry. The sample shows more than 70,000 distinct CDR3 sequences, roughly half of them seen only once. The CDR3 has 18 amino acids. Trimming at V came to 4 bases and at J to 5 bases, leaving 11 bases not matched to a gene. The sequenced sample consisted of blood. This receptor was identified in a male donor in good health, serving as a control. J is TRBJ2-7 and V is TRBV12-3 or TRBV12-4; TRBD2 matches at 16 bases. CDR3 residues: CASSSGTSGGVDRDEQYF. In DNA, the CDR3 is TGTGCCAGCAGTTCCGGGACTAGCGGGGGGGTAGATCGCGACGAGCAGTACTTC.